This TCR beta chain is from a study of blood T cell repertoires in COVID-19. Study at large: Both acute and convalescent COVID-19 samples were obtained from the United States, Italy and Spain. PBMCs, B-cell-depleted T cells, or T cells provided the cDNA or gDNA that made up the material.

Germline V gene sequence: CDR1 SGHTA, CDR2 FQGNSA. This CDR3 has 15 residues. V shed 5 bases, J shed 4 bases, and the junction held 5 bases outside the gene matches. As originally analysed: Nucleated cell number was recorded as an estimate derived from reference gene primer amplification. Libraries were prepared by immunoSEQ multiplex PCR; TCRdb keeps only in-frame clonotypes and omits some of them. Clone size and V and J calls were adopted from that table, with D and trimming inferred from the DNA. Of under 45,000 clones detected, over 75% appear once; the ten largest clones hold 1% to 1.5%. The chain recombines TRBV7-2 with TRBJ2-3; 11 positions match TRBD2. Sequenced sample: peripheral blood. The TCR originated in a woman between 35 and 50 years old with acute or convalescent COVID-19. CDR3 sequence (DNA): TGTGCCAGCAGCCTTAGCGGGAGGGCCCCAGATACGCAGTATTTT. Residues: CASSLSGRAPDTQYF. The variable domain in full, completed from reference TRBV7-2 and TRBJ2-3, reads GAGVSQSPSNKVTEKGKDVELRCDPISGHTALYWYRQSLGQGLEFLIYFQGNSAPDKSGLPSDRFSAERTGGSVSTLTIQRTQQEDSAVYLCASSLSGRAPDTQYFGPGTRLTVL.